The 3 T cell receptor beta chains in this list originate from one sample, sequenced in a study of T cells after yellow fever vaccination. TCRdb independently ran MiXCR on the 5' RACE reads; one entry per CDR3 protein. The table has 100,000 to 150,000 distinct CDR3 sequences, 7.4% seen once. Sequences were derived from CD4+ T cells sorted from PBMCs, sampled more than 8 days after the first yellow fever vaccination. These receptors were collected from a young man who received the YFV17D yellow fever vaccine.

This rearrangement joins TRBV10-3 to TRBJ2-5; 12 nucleotides line up with TRBD1. Germline lookup yields CDR1 ENHRY and CDR2 SYGVKD. V shed 6 bases, J shed 4 bases, and the junction held 6 bases outside the gene matches. The CDR3 runs to 15 residues. The DNA for the CDR3 is TGTGCCATCAGCGGTGGGACAGGGGGCATAGAGACCCAGTACTTC. It encodes CAISGGTGGIETQYF.

In this sample, this clonotype turned up a few times. The CDR3 here is CASSVVGQVIRGEKLFF. In DNA form, the CDR3 reads TGTGCCAGCAGCGTAGTGGGACAGGTGATCCGGGGTGAAAAACTGTTTTTT. V gene TRBV9 combines with J gene TRBJ1-4; TRBD1 aligns across 8 bases. Germline lookup yields CDR1 SGDLS and CDR2 YYNGEE. This CDR3 is 17 amino acids long. With 0 bases clipped from V and 7 bases from J, the junction kept 11 bases outside the gene matches.

This clonotype was counted many times. The V and J genes are TRBV3-1 and TRBJ2-7; 8 nucleotides align to TRBD1. The CDR3 totals 13 residues. Germline V gene data show CDR1 as LGHDT and CDR2 as YNNKEL (reference sequence). The V and J ends lost 0 bases and 12 bases, in that order; junction bases with no gene match: 7. The CDR3 protein is CASSQDPRTGPYF. DNA for the CDR3: TGTGCCAGCAGCCAAGATCCGAGGACAGGGCCGTACTTC.